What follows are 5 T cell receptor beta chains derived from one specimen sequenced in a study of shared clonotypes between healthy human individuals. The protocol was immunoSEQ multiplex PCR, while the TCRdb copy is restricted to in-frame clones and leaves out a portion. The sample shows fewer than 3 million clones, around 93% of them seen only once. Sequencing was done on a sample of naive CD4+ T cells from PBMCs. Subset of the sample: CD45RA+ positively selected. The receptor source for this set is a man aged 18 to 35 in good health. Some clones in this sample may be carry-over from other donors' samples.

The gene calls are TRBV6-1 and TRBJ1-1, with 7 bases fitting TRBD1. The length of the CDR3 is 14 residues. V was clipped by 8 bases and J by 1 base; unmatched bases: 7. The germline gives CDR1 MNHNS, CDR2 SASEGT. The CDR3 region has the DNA TGTGCCAGCTCTCCGACAGGGACGAACACTGAAGCTTTCTTT. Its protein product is CASSPTGTNTEAFF.

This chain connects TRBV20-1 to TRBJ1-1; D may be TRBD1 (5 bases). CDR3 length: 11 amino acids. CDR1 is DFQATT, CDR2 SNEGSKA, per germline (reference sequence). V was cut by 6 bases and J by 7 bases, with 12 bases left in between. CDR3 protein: CSAGPYDEAFF. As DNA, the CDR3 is TGCAGTGCGGGGCCATATGATGAAGCTTTCTTT.

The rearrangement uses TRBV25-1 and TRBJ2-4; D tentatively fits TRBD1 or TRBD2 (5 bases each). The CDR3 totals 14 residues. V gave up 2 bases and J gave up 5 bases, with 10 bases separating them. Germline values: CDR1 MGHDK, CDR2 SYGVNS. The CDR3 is CASSEAGAQNIQYF. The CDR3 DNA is TGTGCCAGCAGTGAAGCCGGGGCGCAAAACATTCAGTACTTC.

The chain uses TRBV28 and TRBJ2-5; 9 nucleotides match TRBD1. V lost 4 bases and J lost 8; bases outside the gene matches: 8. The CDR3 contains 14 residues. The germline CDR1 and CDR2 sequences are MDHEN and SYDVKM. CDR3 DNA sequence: TGTGCCAGCAGTTCACCAGGGACAGGGAATACCCAGTACTTC. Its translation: CASSSPGTGNTQYF.

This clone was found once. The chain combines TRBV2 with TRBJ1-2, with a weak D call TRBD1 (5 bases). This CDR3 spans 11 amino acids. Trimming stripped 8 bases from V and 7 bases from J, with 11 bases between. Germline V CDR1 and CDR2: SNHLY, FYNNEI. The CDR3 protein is CASRGTSGYTF. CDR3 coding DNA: TGTGCCAGCCGAGGGACGAGTGGCTACACCTTC. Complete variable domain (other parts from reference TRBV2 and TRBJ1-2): EPEVTQTPSHQVTQMGQEVILRCVPISNHLYFYWYRQILGQKVEFLVSFYNNEISEKSEIFDDQFSVERPDGSNFTLKIRSTKLEDSAMYFCASRGTSGYTFGSGTRLTVV.